One sample yielded the 5 T cell receptor beta chains listed below, sequenced in a study of cytotoxic CD8 clonotypes in ibrutinib-treated CLL. Produced via immunoSEQ multiplex PCR; TCRdb's table is partial and in-frame only. The sample includes 200,000 to 250,000 clones, 70% of them seen just once. The material sequenced was PBMCs, taken after 12 months of ibrutinib treatment. The receptor source for this set is a human donor with chronic lymphocytic leukemia.

This chain joins TRBV12-5 and TRBJ2-3, with 7 bases that match TRBD2. J gave up 2 bases and V 3 bases, and 14 bases lay outside the gene matches. The CDR3 is 18 residues long. CDR1 is LGHNT, CDR2 FRNRAP, per germline. The CDR3 spells CASGFSRAGQSYTDTQYF. DNA for the CDR3: TGTGCTAGTGGTTTCAGTCGAGCGGGGCAGTCATACACAGATACGCAGTATTTT.

This clone was observed once. The sample contains more than one DNA sequence encoding this CDR3. The J gene is TRBJ1-1, the V gene TRBV19; 8 nucleotides agree with TRBD1. CDR3 length: 13 residues. Germline trimming cut 3 bases from V and 5 bases from J; bases unmatched to any gene: 2. Germline CDR1 is LNHDA and CDR2 is SQIVND (reference sequence). The CDR3 DNA reads as TGTGCCAGTAGTATCAGGGGGCATACTGAAGCTTTCTTT. It codes for CASSIRGHTEAFF.

The chain employs TRBV5-1 and TRBJ2-3; D call uncertain. V gave up 0 bases and J gave up 1 base, with 12 bases separating them. This CDR3 spans 16 amino acids. Germline-derived CDR1 and CDR2 are SGHRS and YFSETQ. This CDR3 reads CASSLDRVQGTDTQYF. CDR3 coding DNA: TGCGCCAGCAGCTTGGATAGGGTCCAGGGCACAGATACGCAGTATTTT.

The chain employs TRBV5-1 and TRBJ1-6, with D unresolved. CDR3 size: 15 residues. The germline gives CDR1 SGHRS, CDR2 YFSETQ. V was clipped by 4 bases and J by 5 bases, with 13 bases between them. The CDR3 DNA is TGCGCCAGCAGCCTCACCGCGGGGAATAATTCACCCCTCCACTTT. Protein sequence: CASSLTAGNNSPLHF.

This sequence joins TRBV2 and TRBJ2-7, with D possibly being TRBD1 (5 bases). CDR1 is SNHLY, CDR2 FYNNEI, per germline. This CDR3 contains 13 residues. Trimming cost V 7 bases and J 0 bases, with 10 bases left between them. The CDR3 loop is CASKRRGSYEQYF. CDR3 DNA sequence: TGTGCCAGCAAACGAAGGGGCTCCTACGAGCAGTACTTC. The variable domain in full, with the rest retrieved from reference TRBV2 and TRBJ2-7, is EPEVTQTPSHQVTQMGQEVILRCVPISNHLYFYWYRQILGQKVEFLVSFYNNEISEKSEIFDDQFSVERPDGSNFTLKIRSTKLEDSAMYFCASKRRGSYEQYFGPGTRLTVT.